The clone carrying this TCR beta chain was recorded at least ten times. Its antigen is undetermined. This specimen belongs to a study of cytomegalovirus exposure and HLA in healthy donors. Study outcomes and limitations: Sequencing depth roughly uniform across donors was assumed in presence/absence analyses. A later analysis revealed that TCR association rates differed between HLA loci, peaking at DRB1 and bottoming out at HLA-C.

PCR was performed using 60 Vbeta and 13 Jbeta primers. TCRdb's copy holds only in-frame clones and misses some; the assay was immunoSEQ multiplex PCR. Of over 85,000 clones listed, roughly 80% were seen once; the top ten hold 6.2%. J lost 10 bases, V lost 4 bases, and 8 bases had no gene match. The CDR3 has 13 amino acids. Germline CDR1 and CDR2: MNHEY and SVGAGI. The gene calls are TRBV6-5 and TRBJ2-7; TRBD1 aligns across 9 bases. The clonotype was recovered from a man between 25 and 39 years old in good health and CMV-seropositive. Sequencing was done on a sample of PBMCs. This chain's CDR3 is CASSWRRTGEQYF. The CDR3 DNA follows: TGTGCCAGCAGTTGGCGACGGACAGGGGAACAGTACTTC.